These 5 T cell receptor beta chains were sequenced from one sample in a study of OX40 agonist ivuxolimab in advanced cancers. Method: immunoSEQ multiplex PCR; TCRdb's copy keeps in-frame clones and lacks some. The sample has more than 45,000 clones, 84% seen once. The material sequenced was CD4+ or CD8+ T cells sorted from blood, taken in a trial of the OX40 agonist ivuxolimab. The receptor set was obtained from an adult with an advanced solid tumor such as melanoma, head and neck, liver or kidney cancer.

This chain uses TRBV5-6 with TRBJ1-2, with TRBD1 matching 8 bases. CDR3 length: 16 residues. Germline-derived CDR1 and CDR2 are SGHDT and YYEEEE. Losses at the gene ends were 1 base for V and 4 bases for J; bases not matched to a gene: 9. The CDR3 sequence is CASSLWDRSLVYGYTF. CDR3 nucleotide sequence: TGTGCCAGCAGCTTGTGGGACAGGAGCCTTGTCTATGGCTACACCTTC.

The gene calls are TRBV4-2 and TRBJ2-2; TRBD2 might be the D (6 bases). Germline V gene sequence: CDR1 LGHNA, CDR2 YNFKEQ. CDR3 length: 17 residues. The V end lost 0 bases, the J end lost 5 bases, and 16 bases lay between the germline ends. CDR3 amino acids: CASSQDLYRGYTGELFF. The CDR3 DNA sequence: TGTGCCAGCAGCCAAGATCTCTATCGGGGGTATACCGGGGAGCTGTTTTTT.

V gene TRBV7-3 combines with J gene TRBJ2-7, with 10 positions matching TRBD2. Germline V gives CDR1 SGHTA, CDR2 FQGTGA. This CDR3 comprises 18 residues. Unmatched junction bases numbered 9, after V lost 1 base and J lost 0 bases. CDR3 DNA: TGTGCCAGCAGCTTAAACCAGCGGGAGGGCCTCGGCTCCTACGAGCAGTACTTC. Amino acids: CASSLNQREGLGSYEQYF.

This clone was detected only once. The chain's CDR3 is CASSGTSGRGEQYF. CDR3 coding DNA: TGCGCCAGCAGTGGAACTAGCGGGAGAGGAGAGCAGTACTTC. The V and J genes are TRBV10-1 and TRBJ2-7; TRBD2 matches at 11 bases. This CDR3 spans 14 amino acids. V trimming: 4 bases; J trimming: 7 bases; junction bases outside the gene matches: 6. Germline loops: CDR1 WNHNN, CDR2 SYGVQD (reference sequence).

CDR3 nucleotide sequence: TGTGCCAGCTTTATCTCGGGGGGGGTGAACACTGAAGCTTTCTTT. Amino acids: CASFISGGVNTEAFF. The V and J genes are TRBV6-1 and TRBJ1-1; TRBD1 is a possible D gene (5 bases). Between the trimmed V and J ends, which lost 8 bases and 0 bases, there was a span of 16 bases. Germline CDR1 reads MNHNS; CDR2 reads SASEGT. This CDR3 spans 15 amino acids.